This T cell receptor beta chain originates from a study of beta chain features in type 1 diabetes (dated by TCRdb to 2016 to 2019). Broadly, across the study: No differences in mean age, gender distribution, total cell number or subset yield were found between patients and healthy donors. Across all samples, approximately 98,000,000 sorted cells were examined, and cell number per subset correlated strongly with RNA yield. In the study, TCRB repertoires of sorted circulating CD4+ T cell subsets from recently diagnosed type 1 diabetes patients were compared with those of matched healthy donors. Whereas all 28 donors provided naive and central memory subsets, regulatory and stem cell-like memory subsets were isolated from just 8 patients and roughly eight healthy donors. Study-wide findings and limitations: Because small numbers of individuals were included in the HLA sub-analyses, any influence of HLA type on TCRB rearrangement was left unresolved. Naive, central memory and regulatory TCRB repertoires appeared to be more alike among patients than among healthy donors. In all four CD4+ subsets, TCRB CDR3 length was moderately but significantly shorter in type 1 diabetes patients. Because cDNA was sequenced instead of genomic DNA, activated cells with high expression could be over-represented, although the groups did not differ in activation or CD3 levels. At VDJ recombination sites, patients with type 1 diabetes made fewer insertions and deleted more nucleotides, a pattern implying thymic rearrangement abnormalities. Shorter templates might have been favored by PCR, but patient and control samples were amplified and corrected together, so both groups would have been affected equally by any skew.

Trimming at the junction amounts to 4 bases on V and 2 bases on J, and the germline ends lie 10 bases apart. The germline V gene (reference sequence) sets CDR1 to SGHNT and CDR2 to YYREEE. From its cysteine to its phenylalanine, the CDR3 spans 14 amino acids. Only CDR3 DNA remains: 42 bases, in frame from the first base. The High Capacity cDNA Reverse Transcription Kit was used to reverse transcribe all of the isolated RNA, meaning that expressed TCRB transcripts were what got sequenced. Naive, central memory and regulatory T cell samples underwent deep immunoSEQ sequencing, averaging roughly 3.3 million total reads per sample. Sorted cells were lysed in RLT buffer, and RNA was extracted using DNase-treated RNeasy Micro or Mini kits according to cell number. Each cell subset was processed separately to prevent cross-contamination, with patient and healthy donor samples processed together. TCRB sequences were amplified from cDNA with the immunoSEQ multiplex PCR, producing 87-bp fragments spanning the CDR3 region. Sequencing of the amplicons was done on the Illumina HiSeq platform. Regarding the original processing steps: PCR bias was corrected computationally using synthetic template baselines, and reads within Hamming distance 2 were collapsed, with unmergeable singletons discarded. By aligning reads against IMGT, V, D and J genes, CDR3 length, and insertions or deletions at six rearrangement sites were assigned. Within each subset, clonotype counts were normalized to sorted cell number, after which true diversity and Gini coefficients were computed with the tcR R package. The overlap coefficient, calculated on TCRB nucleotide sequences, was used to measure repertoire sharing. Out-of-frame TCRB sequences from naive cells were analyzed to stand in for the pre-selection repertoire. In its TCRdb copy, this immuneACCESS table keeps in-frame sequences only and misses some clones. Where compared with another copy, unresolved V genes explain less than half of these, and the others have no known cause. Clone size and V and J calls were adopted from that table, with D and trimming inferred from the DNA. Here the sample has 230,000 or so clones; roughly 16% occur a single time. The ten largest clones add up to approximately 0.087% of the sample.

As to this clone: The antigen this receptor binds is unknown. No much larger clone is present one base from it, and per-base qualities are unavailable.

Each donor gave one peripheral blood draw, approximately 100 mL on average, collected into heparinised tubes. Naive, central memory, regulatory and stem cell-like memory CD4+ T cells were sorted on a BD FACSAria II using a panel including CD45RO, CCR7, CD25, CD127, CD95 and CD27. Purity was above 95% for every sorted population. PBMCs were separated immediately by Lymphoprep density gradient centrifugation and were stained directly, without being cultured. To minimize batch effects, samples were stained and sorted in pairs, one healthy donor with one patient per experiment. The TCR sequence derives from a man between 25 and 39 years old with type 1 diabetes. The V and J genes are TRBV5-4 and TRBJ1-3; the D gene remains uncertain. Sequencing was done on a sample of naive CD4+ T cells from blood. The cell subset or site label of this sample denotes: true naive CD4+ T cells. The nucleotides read TGTGCCAGCAGCCTAAGGGATGCTGGAAACACCATATATTTT. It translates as CASSLRDAGNTIYF.